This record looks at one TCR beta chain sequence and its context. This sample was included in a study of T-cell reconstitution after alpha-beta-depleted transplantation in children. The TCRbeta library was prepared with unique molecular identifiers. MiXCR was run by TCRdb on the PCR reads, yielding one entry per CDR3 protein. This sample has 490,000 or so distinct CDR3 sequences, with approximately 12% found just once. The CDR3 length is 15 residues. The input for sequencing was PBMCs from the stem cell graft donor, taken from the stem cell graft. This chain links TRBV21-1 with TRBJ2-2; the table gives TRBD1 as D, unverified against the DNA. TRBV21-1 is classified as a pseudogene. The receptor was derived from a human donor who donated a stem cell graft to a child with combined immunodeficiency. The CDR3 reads CASSPRQGSSGELFF. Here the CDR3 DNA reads TGTGCCAGCAGCCCTCGACAGGGATCGTCCGGGGAGCTGTTTTTT.